The next 25 T cell receptor beta chains were all read from a single sample in a study of cytomegalovirus exposure and HLA in healthy donors. A multiplex PCR was run with 60 Vbeta primers and 13 Jbeta primers. Clones were sequenced by immunoSEQ multiplex PCR, and TCRdb holds only the in-frame ones, with some missing. The sample lists under 150,000 clones, about 72% seen once, with almost 4.5% in the top ten. Sequencing was carried out using PBMCs. These receptors were obtained from a man in his sixties in good health and CMV-seronegative.

The chain carries TRBV5-4 and TRBJ1-4; 7 bases align to TRBD1. V dropped 3 bases and J dropped 4; count of bases not matched to a gene: 3. In germline, CDR1 is SGHNT, CDR2 YYREEE (reference sequence). There are 14 residues in the CDR3. In DNA form, the CDR3 reads TGTGCCAGCAGCTCGGGACAGATTAATGAAAAACTGTTTTTT. It specifies CASSSGQINEKLFF.

The rearrangement joins TRBV28 to TRBJ2-5, with 14 positions matching TRBD2. There are 17 residues in the CDR3. The germline V gene encodes CDR1 MDHEN and CDR2 SYDVKM. V lost 6 bases, J lost 4 bases, and 10 bases stayed unmatched. The CDR3 region has the DNA TGTGCCAGCAGACCTCTTCCGGGACTAGCGGGAGCAGAGACCCAGTACTTC. Protein: CASRPLPGLAGAETQYF.

In its sample, this clone was seen once. This chain uses TRBV6-1 with TRBJ1-2; 7 bases are a match to TRBD1. The ends lost 3 bases at V and 4 bases at J; junction bases unmatched: 5. The CDR3 sequence is 14 residues long. CDR1 is MNHNS, CDR2 SASEGT, per germline. In DNA form, the CDR3 reads TGTGCCAGCAGTGAGGTAGGGGGCACCTATGGCTACACCTTC. Translating it yields CASSEVGGTYGYTF.

The table lists this clone with a few counts. V and J are TRBV9 and TRBJ2-1; 9 bases are shared with TRBD1. CDR3 size: 16 residues. With 0 bases clipped from V and 3 bases from J, the junction kept 4 bases outside the gene matches. Germline values: CDR1 SGDLS, CDR2 YYNGEE. The CDR3 spells CASSVGDRGFYNEQFF. For the CDR3, the DNA is TGTGCCAGCAGCGTAGGAGACAGGGGGTTCTACAATGAGCAGTTCTTC.

This chain uses TRBV6-1 with TRBJ2-3; 7 nucleotides align to TRBD1. Per germline, CDR1 MNHNS and CDR2 SASEGT. This CDR3 is built from 15 residues. Unmatched junction bases numbered 12, after V lost 7 bases and J lost 5 bases. CDR3 coding DNA: TGTGCCAGCAAACTTTCGCGACAGGGTGGAGATACGCAGTATTTT. Its translation: CASKLSRQGGDTQYF.

Points on this clone: Different DNA sequences within this sample yield the same CDR3. V gene TRBV7-2 combines with J gene TRBJ2-1; D is uncertain. There are 15 residues in the CDR3. Germline V lookup: CDR1 SGHTA, CDR2 FQGNSA. V was cut by 0 bases and J by 0 bases, with 6 bases left in between. The CDR3 DNA sequence: TGTGCCAGCAGCTTAGCGGTTAGCTCCTACAATGAGCAGTTCTTC. Translation gives CASSLAVSSYNEQFF.

The chain links TRBV5-1 to TRBJ1-5; D remains unclear. This CDR3 comprises 13 residues. The V and J ends lost 2 bases and 6 bases respectively, with 9 bases between them. Germline-derived CDR1 and CDR2 are SGHRS and YFSETQ. Here the CDR3 reads CASSFAEGQPQHF. CDR3 DNA: TGCGCCAGCAGCTTTGCGGAAGGTCAGCCCCAGCATTTT. Looking up the rest from reference TRBV5-1 and TRBJ1-5 gives the full variable domain: KAGVTQTPRYLIKTRGQQVTLSCSPISGHRSVSWYQQTPGQGLQFLFEYFSETQRNKGNFPGRFSGRQFSNSRSEMNVSTLELGDSALYLCASSFAEGQPQHFGDGTRLSIL.

As DNA, the CDR3 is TGTGCCAGTTCCACGGCATCTTGGACAGGCCCCACTGGAAACACCATATATTTT. Its translation: CASSTASWTGPTGNTIYF. The rearrangement uses TRBV19 and TRBJ1-3; 7 nucleotides align to TRBD1. CDR1 and CDR2 (germline): LNHDA, SQIVND (reference sequence). The CDR3 has 18 residues. Trimming at V came to 8 bases and at J to 2 bases, leaving 18 bases not matched to a gene.

A few counts support this clone. V usage is TRBV9 and J usage is TRBJ2-2; weak D call: TRBD2 (6 bases). The V gene lost 3 bases and the J gene lost 1 base, with 7 bases spanning the gap. Germline V gene data show CDR1 as SGDLS and CDR2 as YYNGEE. The CDR3 is made up of 14 amino acids. The CDR3 region has the DNA TGTGCCAGCAGCGCCGGGGGGAACACCGGGGAGCTGTTTTTT. Its translation is CASSAGGNTGELFF.

This clone was counted between two and nine times. This rearrangement joins TRBV4-3 to TRBJ2-3; D possibly corresponds to TRBD2 (5 bases). CDR1 and CDR2 from the germline V gene are LGHNA and YSLEER. The V end was cut by 0 bases, the J end by 1 base, with 17 bases between. This CDR3 contains 18 residues. The CDR3 coding sequence is TGCGCCAGCAGCCAAGAGGTGTTAAGAGCGGATCGCACAGATACGCAGTATTTT. It encodes CASSQEVLRADRTDTQYF.

The chain has TRBV29-1 and TRBJ1-2; weak D call: TRBD1 (5 bases). Per the germline V gene, CDR1 is SQVTM and CDR2 is ANQGSEA. V dropped 0 bases and J dropped 4 bases, with 9 bases sitting between them. The CDR3 is 13 residues long. The CDR3 here is CSVEDPDSYGYTF. The CDR3 DNA is TGCAGCGTTGAAGATCCAGACAGCTATGGCTACACCTTC.

Only a few counts were recorded for this clone. The chain is built from TRBV27 and TRBJ1-6; no clear D. This CDR3 contains 13 residues. V was pared by 2 bases and J by 7 bases, with 6 bases between. The germline V gene has CDR1 MNHEY and CDR2 SMNVEV (reference sequence). The CDR3 loop is CASSLRRNSPLHF. The CDR3 region has the DNA TGTGCCAGCAGTTTAAGGAGGAATTCACCCCTCCACTTT.

This clone was counted between two and nine times. Here the CDR3 DNA reads TGTGCCAGCAGCCCTCAACAGGGGGCAACTGAAGCTTTCTTT. As protein: CASSPQQGATEAFF. The genes are TRBV28 and TRBJ1-1; TRBD1 matches at 9 bases. This CDR3 has 14 amino acids. CDR1 MDHEN and CDR2 SYDVKM come from the germline V gene. V lost 6 bases to trimming and J lost 5 bases; unmatched junction nucleotides: 7. Full variable domain (outside the CDR3, taken from reference TRBV28 and TRBJ1-1): DVKVTQSSRYLVKRTGEKVFLECVQDMDHENMFWYRQDPGLGLRLIYFSYDVKMKEKGDIPEGYSVSREKKERFSLILESASTNQTSMYLCASSPQQGATEAFFGQGTRLTVV.

The chain is built from TRBV5-1 and TRBJ1-4, with 9 bases that match TRBD1. Germline CDR1 is SGHRS and CDR2 is YFSETQ. With 4 bases clipped from V and 8 bases from J, the junction kept 9 bases outside the gene matches. The CDR3 extends over 15 amino acids. For the CDR3, the DNA is TGCGCCAGCAGCGCCAGACAGGGGGAAGGGGAAAAACTGTTTTTT. The encoded protein is CASSARQGEGEKLFF.

The V call is TRBV5-1, the J call TRBJ2-1; TRBD2 matches 10 bases. After removal of 1 base from V and 4 bases from J, the junction contained 5 bases not matched to a gene. Per the germline V gene, CDR1 is SGHRS and CDR2 is YFSETQ. The CDR3 has 16 amino acids. The CDR3 reads CASSLPLAGVYNEQFF. CDR3 in DNA: TGCGCCAGCAGCTTGCCTCTAGCGGGGGTGTACAATGAGCAGTTCTTC.

This clone was picked up a small number of times. The genes are TRBV5-1 and TRBJ1-1; D is uncertain. Trimming shortened V by 4 bases and J by 1 base, and 11 bases separated the two germline ends. Germline CDR1 SGHRS, CDR2 YFSETQ. CDR3 length: 14 amino acids. CDR3 sequence reads: CASSHPSGNTEAFF. CDR3 in DNA: TGCGCCAGCAGCCACCCCTCAGGGAACACTGAAGCTTTCTTT.

This clone appeared once. V usage is TRBV7-8 and J usage is TRBJ1-1; D perhaps matches TRBD1 (6 bases). Germline loops: CDR1 SGHVS, CDR2 FQNEAQ. The ends were cut back, 4 bases at V and 0 bases at J, with 21 bases in the middle. There are 18 residues in the CDR3. In nucleotides, the CDR3 is TGTGCCAGCAGCTCGAGTTCATCAGGGACACGCATGAACACTGAAGCTTTCTTT. As protein: CASSSSSSGTRMNTEAFF. Variable domain in full (rest from reference TRBV7-8 and TRBJ1-1): GAGVSQSPRYKVAKRGQDVALRCDPISGHVSLFWYQQALGQGPEFLTYFQNEAQLDKSGLPSDRFFAERPEGSVSTLKIQRTQQEDSAVYLCASSSSSSGTRMNTEAFFGQGTRLTVV.

The genes are TRBV15 and TRBJ2-1; 8 bases match TRBD2. CDR1 and CDR2 from the germline V gene are LNHNV and YYDKDF (reference sequence). With 1 base clipped from V and 7 bases from J, the junction kept 9 bases outside the gene matches. The CDR3 covers 16 residues. The CDR3 DNA reads as TGTGCCACCAGCAGAGGGCAGCGGGAGCTCTGGAATGAGCAGTTCTTC. This translates into CATSRGQRELWNEQFF.

The gene calls are TRBV28 and TRBJ2-7; a weak D match, TRBD1 (5 bases). Trimming left V 1 base short and J 6 bases short, with 7 bases between. The CDR3 is 12 amino acids. Germline CDR1 is MDHEN and CDR2 is SYDVKM. DNA of the CDR3: TGTGCCAGCAGTTTATTGGGGCCCGAGCAGTACTTC. Protein product: CASSLLGPEQYF. Complete variable domain (other parts from reference TRBV28 and TRBJ2-7): DVKVTQSSRYLVKRTGEKVFLECVQDMDHENMFWYRQDPGLGLRLIYFSYDVKMKEKGDIPEGYSVSREKKERFSLILESASTNQTSMYLCASSLLGPEQYFGPGTRLTVT.

V is TRBV9 and J is TRBJ1-2; D might be TRBD1 (5 bases). The CDR3 has 17 residues. In germline, CDR1 is SGDLS, CDR2 YYNGEE. The ends were cut back, 0 bases at V and 2 bases at J, with 17 bases in the middle. CDR3: CASSVDDRTLGNYGYTF. DNA of the CDR3: TGTGCCAGCAGCGTAGACGATAGGACACTTGGCAACTATGGCTACACCTTC.

The chain employs TRBV10-3 and TRBJ2-7; 9 bases agree with TRBD1. V was pared by 4 bases and J by 6 bases, with 7 bases of the junction left unmatched. There are 14 residues in the CDR3. CDR1 and CDR2 (germline): ENHRY, SYGVKD. The CDR3 region is CAISGGTGMGEQYF. The CDR3 nucleotides read TGTGCCATCAGTGGGGGGACAGGGATGGGCGAGCAGTACTTC.

The gene calls are TRBV9 and TRBJ2-1; 10 nucleotides match TRBD2. CDR3 length equals 18 residues. Trimming removed 4 bases from V and 3 bases from J; junction bases left unmatched: 13. Looked up from germline, CDR1 is SGDLS and CDR2 is YYNGEE. The CDR3 spells CASSPLASGRASYNEQFF. The DNA of the CDR3 is TGTGCCAGCAGCCCTTTGGCAAGCGGGAGGGCCAGCTACAATGAGCAGTTCTTC.

This chain uses TRBV11-2 with TRBJ1-1; D perhaps matches TRBD1 (5 bases). With 5 bases removed from V and 1 base from J, the gap between germline ends came to 11 bases. CDR1 and CDR2 (germline): SGHAT, FQNNGV. The CDR3 sequence is 14 residues long. This chain's CDR3 is CASSEGHTNTEAFF. DNA for the CDR3: TGTGCCAGCAGCGAAGGACACACGAACACTGAAGCTTTCTTT.

V gene TRBV5-1 combines with J gene TRBJ2-1, with 9 bases matching TRBD2. The trim removed 4 bases at V and 6 bases at J, leaving 17 bases unmatched. The CDR3 has 18 amino acids. Germline values: CDR1 SGHRS, CDR2 YFSETQ. The CDR3 here is CASSPKAGGPGSANEQFF. The CDR3 DNA follows: TGCGCCAGCAGCCCCAAGGCGGGAGGGCCCGGATCGGCCAATGAGCAGTTCTTC.

V usage is TRBV9 and J usage is TRBJ1-1, with TRBD1 as a possible D gene (6 bases). The germline V gene has CDR1 SGDLS and CDR2 YYNGEE. V dropped 3 bases and J dropped 1 base, with 22 bases sitting between them. This CDR3 region has 18 residues. CDR3 in amino acids: CASSARGLMGAANTEAFF. The DNA of the CDR3 is TGTGCCAGCAGCGCCCGGGGTTTGATGGGGGCGGCGAACACTGAAGCTTTCTTT.